One and the same sample provided the 32 T cell receptor beta chains below, sequenced in a study of shared clonotypes between healthy human individuals. This table comes from immunoSEQ multiplex PCR, and its TCRdb copy is limited to in-frame clones, with some not included. The data show 2,100,000 or so clones, with roughly 95% seen just once and around 0.13% held by the top ten. Source material: naive CD4+ T cells sorted from blood. Documented subset: CD45RA+ positively selected. These receptors all come from a man between 18 and 35 years old in good health.

This chain uses TRBV28 with TRBJ2-3; D is ambiguous. The length of the CDR3 is 12 residues. The germline V gene encodes CDR1 MDHEN and CDR2 SYDVKM. V was shortened by 6 bases and J by 2 bases, with 6 bases between the two germline ends. In DNA form, the CDR3 reads TGTGCCAGCAGCCAAACCACAGATACGCAGTATTTT. Its protein product is CASSQTTDTQYF.

This sequence joins TRBV4-3 and TRBJ1-5, with a tentative D call TRBD1 (6 bases). This CDR3 has 14 residues. CDR1 is LGHNA, CDR2 YSLEER, per germline. V was cut by 2 bases and J by 5 bases, with 10 bases left in between. The CDR3 DNA sequence: TGCGCCAGCAGCCAACAGGGGACGGATCAGCCCCAGCATTTT. It yields the protein CASSQQGTDQPQHF.

The rearrangement links TRBV11-2 to TRBJ2-1; 7 positions agree with TRBD2. Germline V lookup: CDR1 SGHAT, CDR2 FQNNGV. The CDR3 extends over 17 amino acids. The junction had 10 bases not matched to a gene; V was cut back by 1 base and J by 4 bases. DNA of the CDR3: TGTGCCAGCAGCTTAGGCGGGAGCCTTGGTCCGTACAATGAGCAGTTCTTC. It specifies CASSLGGSLGPYNEQFF.

The chain couples TRBV5-4 to TRBJ2-3; perhaps TRBD2 as D (6 bases). The CDR3 is made up of 17 amino acids. Germline loops: CDR1 SGHNT, CDR2 YYREEE (reference sequence). Trimming shortened V by 0 bases and J by 0 bases, and 14 bases separated the two germline ends. The CDR3 spells CASSLDSHGTSTDTQYF. For the CDR3, the DNA is TGTGCCAGCAGCTTGGATTCGCACGGGACTAGCACAGATACGCAGTATTTT. The full variable domain, completed using reference TRBV5-4 and TRBJ2-3, is ETGVTQSPTHLIKTRGQQVTLRCSSQSGHNTVSWYQQALGQGPQFIFQYYREEENGRGNFPPRFSGLQFPNYSSELNVNALELDDSALYLCASSLDSHGTSTDTQYFGPGTRLTVL.

Of note for this clone: Other nucleotide sequences from this sample produce the same CDR3. The CDR3 protein is CASSVGLAGETQYF. The CDR3, as DNA: TGTGCCAGCAGCGTAGGACTAGCGGGGGAGACCCAGTACTTC. The J gene is TRBJ2-5, the V gene TRBV9, with 11 nucleotides matching TRBD2. This CDR3 region has 14 residues. The V and J ends lost 0 bases and 5 bases, in that order; junction bases with no gene match: 0. CDR1 SGDLS and CDR2 YYNGEE come from the germline V gene.

Here the CDR3 DNA reads TGCGCCAGCAGCCGCGACAGGGACACTGAAGCTTTCTTT. Translating it yields CASSRDRDTEAFF. The chain employs TRBV5-1 and TRBJ1-1; 7 nucleotides agree with TRBD1. V trimming: 4 bases; J trimming: 3 bases; junction bases outside the gene matches: 3. CDR3 size: 13 residues. CDR1 and CDR2 from the germline V gene are SGHRS and YFSETQ. Combining the CDR3 with reference TRBV5-1 and TRBJ1-1 gives the whole variable domain KAGVTQTPRYLIKTRGQQVTLSCSPISGHRSVSWYQQTPGQGLQFLFEYFSETQRNKGNFPGRFSGRQFSNSRSEMNVSTLELGDSALYLCASSRDRDTEAFFGQGTRLTVV.

This chain links TRBV11-2 with TRBJ2-4; no clear D gene. Germline V gene lookup returns CDR1 SGHAT and CDR2 FQNNGV. The germline V and J ends were trimmed by 1 base and 5 bases, with 9 bases remaining between them. The length of the CDR3 is 14 residues. CDR3 amino acids: CASSLAGTQNIQYF. The CDR3 DNA is TGTGCCAGCAGCTTAGCTGGCACCCAAAACATTCAGTACTTC. The variable domain in full, completed from reference TRBV11-2 and TRBJ2-4, reads EAGVAQSPRYKIIEKRQSVAFWCNPISGHATLYWYQQILGQGPKLLIQFQNNGVVDDSQLPKDRFSAERLKGVDSTLKIQPAKLEDSAVYLCASSLAGTQNIQYFGAGTRLSVL.

The V gene is TRBV9, the J gene TRBJ1-3; a possible D gene is TRBD1 (6 bases). Germline assignment: CDR1 SGDLS and CDR2 YYNGEE. The CDR3 runs 19 residues. The V and J ends lost 0 bases and 0 bases respectively, with 19 bases between them. The CDR3 DNA reads TGTGCCAGCAGCGTAGCCGGAGGGAGGGGGATCTCCTCTGGAAACACCATATATTTT. It yields the protein CASSVAGGRGISSGNTIYF. Using reference TRBV9 and TRBJ1-3 for the parts outside the CDR3, the full variable domain is DSGVTQTPKHLITATGQRVTLRCSPRSGDLSVYWYQQSLDQGLQFLIQYYNGEERAKGNILERFSAQQFPDLHSELNLSSLELGDSALYFCASSVAGGRGISSGNTIYFGEGSWLTVV.

As for this clone: The same CDR3 also results from other DNA sequences found in this sample. The gene calls are TRBV7-2 and TRBJ2-3; D perhaps matches TRBD1 (6 bases). Trimming took off 5 bases at V and 0 bases at J, with 9 bases between the two ends. There are 14 residues in the CDR3. Per the germline V gene, CDR1 is SGHTA and CDR2 is FQGNSA. Written as DNA, the CDR3 is TGTGCCAGCAGCCTCGGACAGAGCACAGATACGCAGTATTTT. It is translated as CASSLGQSTDTQYF.

Remarks on this clone: This sample also contains other DNA sequences that code for the same CDR3. The chain links TRBV30 to TRBJ2-5; TRBD2 matches at 7 bases. J was trimmed by 2 bases and V by 1 base; bases with no gene match: 1. From germline, CDR1 is GTSNPN and CDR2 SVGIG (reference sequence). The CDR3 is made up of 13 amino acids. DNA of the CDR3: TGTGCCTGGAGTGGGGGGGGACAAGAGACCCAGTACTTC. Translation gives CAWSGGGQETQYF. The variable domain in full, with the rest retrieved from reference TRBV30 and TRBJ2-5, is SQTIHQWPATLVQPVGSPLSLECTVEGTSNPNLYWYRQAAGRGLQLLFYSVGIGQISSEVPQNLSASRPQDRQFILSSKKLLLSDSGFYLCAWSGGGQETQYFGPGTRLLVL.

The J gene is TRBJ2-7, the V gene TRBV4-1, with 8 bases aligning to TRBD1. With V trimmed by 4 bases and J by 4 bases, 9 bases remained unmatched. From germline, CDR1 is MGHRA and CDR2 YSYEKL. The CDR3 length is 15 residues. CDR3 DNA sequence: TGCGCCAGCAGCCGAAGTTCTACAGGGGGATACGAGCAGTACTTC. This gives the protein CASSRSSTGGYEQYF.

The chain employs TRBV7-8 and TRBJ1-3; the D gene is possibly TRBD1 (6 bases). Trimming left V 5 bases short and J 4 bases short, with 15 bases between. This CDR3 region has 15 residues. Looked up from germline, CDR1 is SGHVS and CDR2 is FQNEAQ. The CDR3 DNA sequence: TGTGCCAGCAGCCCGGAGACAGGATCCGGAAACACCATATATTTT. This translates into CASSPETGSGNTIYF. Full variable domain (remainder filled in from reference TRBV7-8 and TRBJ1-3): GAGVSQSPRYKVAKRGQDVALRCDPISGHVSLFWYQQALGQGPEFLTYFQNEAQLDKSGLPSDRFFAERPEGSVSTLKIQRTQQEDSAVYLCASSPETGSGNTIYFGEGSWLTVV.

This chain links TRBV19 with TRBJ2-4; 7 bases line up with TRBD1. This CDR3 is 14 amino acids long. V dropped 5 bases and J dropped 2; count of bases not matched to a gene: 3. Germline-derived CDR1 and CDR2 are LNHDA and SQIVND (reference sequence). Written as DNA, the CDR3 is TGTGCCAGTAGTGTACAGGGGTCCAAAAACATTCAGTACTTC. Amino acids: CASSVQGSKNIQYF.

This chain connects TRBV30 to TRBJ1-1, with 9 nucleotides matching TRBD1. Germline V gene lookup returns CDR1 GTSNPN and CDR2 SVGIG (reference sequence). The CDR3 has 10 amino acids. V lost 5 bases, J lost 10 bases, and 2 bases stayed unmatched. The DNA of the CDR3 is TGTGCCTGGGGGGGACAGGGAGCTTTCTTT. This encodes CAWGGQGAFF.

The rearrangement links TRBV5-1 to TRBJ1-5, with 8 bases matching TRBD1. Germline values: CDR1 SGHRS, CDR2 YFSETQ. CDR3 length equals 15 residues. V gave up 0 bases and J gave up 5 bases; unmatched junction bases: 4. The CDR3 loop is CASSLDGQGHQPQHF. The DNA of the CDR3 is TGCGCCAGCAGCTTGGACGGACAGGGTCATCAGCCCCAGCATTTT.

The chain couples TRBV9 to TRBJ1-2; D perhaps matches TRBD1 (6 bases). The V end lost 0 bases, the J end lost 2 bases, and 14 bases lay between the germline ends. Germline V gene lookup returns CDR1 SGDLS and CDR2 YYNGEE. The CDR3 is 16 residues long. The CDR3 sequence: CASSVGGTRENYGYTF. The CDR3 DNA reads TGTGCCAGCAGCGTAGGAGGGACAAGGGAAAACTATGGCTACACCTTC. The full variable domain, with the rest looked up from reference TRBV9 and TRBJ1-2, is DSGVTQTPKHLITATGQRVTLRCSPRSGDLSVYWYQQSLDQGLQFLIQYYNGEERAKGNILERFSAQQFPDLHSELNLSSLELGDSALYFCASSVGGTRENYGYTFGSGTRLTVV.

This clone was counted a few times. The chain carries TRBV7-8 and TRBJ1-6; 9 bases are a match to TRBD1. The germline V gene has CDR1 SGHVS and CDR2 FQNEAQ. Trimming took 5 bases from V and 8 from J; bases not matched to a gene: 4. This CDR3 has 14 residues. This CDR3 reads CASSPRDRDSPLHF. As DNA, the CDR3 is TGTGCCAGCAGCCCCCGGGACAGGGATTCACCCCTCCACTTT. The full variable domain, rest sourced from reference TRBV7-8 and TRBJ1-6, is GAGVSQSPRYKVAKRGQDVALRCDPISGHVSLFWYQQALGQGPEFLTYFQNEAQLDKSGLPSDRFFAERPEGSVSTLKIQRTQQEDSAVYLCASSPRDRDSPLHFGNGTRLTVT.

The CDR3 nucleotides are TGTGCCAGCAGCGTAGGGGCAGGGAGTCATCAGCCCCAGCATTTT. Its translation is CASSVGAGSHQPQHF. The rearrangement joins TRBV9 to TRBJ1-5, with D possibly being TRBD1 (5 bases). Germline CDR1 SGDLS, CDR2 YYNGEE. The V end lost 0 bases, the J end lost 5 bases, and 12 bases lay between the germline ends. The CDR3 runs 15 residues. The full variable domain, completed using reference TRBV9 and TRBJ1-5, is DSGVTQTPKHLITATGQRVTLRCSPRSGDLSVYWYQQSLDQGLQFLIQYYNGEERAKGNILERFSAQQFPDLHSELNLSSLELGDSALYFCASSVGAGSHQPQHFGDGTRLSIL.

A word on this clone: A junction end diverges from the germline sequence, so it may reflect a read error. The rearrangement joins TRBV7-7 to TRBJ2-5, with D maybe TRBD1 (6 bases). There are 16 residues in the CDR3. CDR1 is SSHAT, CDR2 FNYEAQ, per germline (reference sequence). The CDR3 DNA reads TGTGCTAGCAGCTTAGCCGCGACAGGCACCAGGGAGACCCAGTACTTC. Translated: CASSLAATGTRETQYF.

Concerning this clone itself: In the same sample, other DNA sequences code for this CDR3. The V call is TRBV5-1, the J call TRBJ1-1; TRBD1 agrees at 7 bases. The CDR3 is made up of 14 amino acids. The germline gives CDR1 SGHRS, CDR2 YFSETQ. V shed 4 bases and J 0 bases; nucleotides not matched to a gene: 3. This CDR3 is CASSVTGLNTEAFF. In nucleotides, the CDR3 is TGCGCCAGCAGCGTGACAGGGTTGAACACTGAAGCTTTCTTT.

This clone came up once. V usage is TRBV2 and J usage is TRBJ2-2; D remains unclear. The germline V and J ends were trimmed by 7 bases and 6 bases, with 6 bases remaining between them. Germline V CDR1 and CDR2: SNHLY, FYNNEI. The CDR3 has 11 amino acids. The CDR3: CASKEPGELFF. The CDR3 bases are TGTGCCAGCAAGGAGCCCGGGGAGCTGTTTTTT.

Of note for this clone: Germline is not matched at one junction end, which may reflect a read error. This chain joins TRBV7-7 and TRBJ2-7; D is perhaps TRBD1 (6 bases). In germline, CDR1 is SSHAT, CDR2 FNYEAQ (reference sequence). This CDR3 is built from 13 residues. The DNA of the CDR3 is TGTGCTAGCAGCTTCACAGGGACCCACGAGCAGTACTTC. Protein product: CASSFTGTHEQYF. The variable domain in full, with the rest retrieved from reference TRBV7-7 and TRBJ2-7, is GAGVSQSPRYKVTKRGQDVTLRCDPISSHATLYWYQQALGQGPEFLTYFNYEAQPDKSGLPSDRFSAERPEGSISTLTIQRTEQRDSAMYRCASSFTGTHEQYFGPGTRLTVT.

The chain recombines TRBV5-1 with TRBJ2-5, with TRBD2 as a possible D gene (5 bases). The CDR3 runs 13 residues. V was trimmed by 4 bases and J by 3 bases, leaving 10 bases between them. Germline V gives CDR1 SGHRS, CDR2 YFSETQ. CDR3 sequence (DNA): TGCGCCAGCAGCACCGGACTGGAAGAGACCCAGTACTTC. As protein: CASSTGLEETQYF.

The V call is TRBV4-3, the J call TRBJ2-5; maybe TRBD1 (7 bases). Trimming took 0 bases from V and 4 from J, leaving 12 bases between them. This CDR3 spans 15 amino acids. Germline assignment: CDR1 LGHNA and CDR2 YSLEER. CDR3 nucleotide sequence: TGCGCCAGCAGCCAAGATTGGAGGGGGCGAGAGACCCAGTACTTC. Translation gives CASSQDWRGRETQYF.

The J gene is TRBJ2-6, the V gene TRBV9; D call uncertain. V gave up 7 bases and J gave up 4 bases, with 12 bases separating them. The CDR3 totals 14 residues. CDR1 SGDLS and CDR2 YYNGEE come from the germline V gene. The DNA of the CDR3 is TGTGCCAGCTCCCGAGAACCCGGGGCCAACGTCCTGACTTTC. It specifies CASSREPGANVLTF.

A single count supports this clone. The chain recombines TRBV6-6 with TRBJ1-2; TRBD1 might be the D (5 bases). V was pared by 6 bases and J by 5 bases, with 10 bases between. CDR1 and CDR2 (germline): MNHNY, SVGAGI (reference sequence). The length of the CDR3 is 12 residues. The CDR3 nucleotides are TGTGCCAGCAGATCACAGGAGTATGGCTACACCTTC. Translation gives CASRSQEYGYTF.

As to this clone: Other DNA variants within this sample encode the same CDR3. V usage is TRBV30 and J usage is TRBJ1-5; D unresolved. CDR3 size: 13 residues. With 0 bases removed from V and 4 bases from J, the gap between germline ends came to 7 bases. Germline CDR1 is GTSNPN and CDR2 is SVGIG (reference sequence). CDR3 sequence (DNA): TGTGCCTGGAGTGTATCGAGAAATCAGCCCCAGCATTTT. This translates into CAWSVSRNQPQHF.

The chain combines TRBV4-1 with TRBJ2-2, with D perhaps matching TRBD2 (5 bases). Trimming removed 1 base from V and 0 bases from J, with 12 bases in between. The CDR3 runs 17 residues. Looked up from germline, CDR1 is MGHRA and CDR2 is YSYEKL. The CDR3 is CASSQVSLAANTGELFF. The CDR3, as DNA: TGCGCCAGCAGCCAAGTAAGTCTAGCTGCGAACACCGGGGAGCTGTTTTTT.

This clone was detected once. V gene TRBV5-4 combines with J gene TRBJ2-5; the D gene is possibly TRBD2 (6 bases). Trimming removed 3 bases at V and 4 bases at J, with 13 bases between. This CDR3 region has 14 residues. CDR1 is SGHNT, CDR2 YYREEE, per germline (reference sequence). CDR3 in amino acids: CASSSAGLAETQYF. The CDR3 DNA reads TGTGCCAGCAGCTCGGCGGGGTTGGCAGAGACCCAGTACTTC. Together with reference TRBV5-4 and TRBJ2-5, the CDR3 gives the full variable domain: ETGVTQSPTHLIKTRGQQVTLRCSSQSGHNTVSWYQQALGQGPQFIFQYYREEENGRGNFPPRFSGLQFPNYSSELNVNALELDDSALYLCASSSAGLAETQYFGPGTRLLVL.

The chain employs TRBV10-3 and TRBJ2-2; weak D call: TRBD1 (5 bases). The CDR3 runs 15 residues. Trimming took off 6 bases at V and 0 bases at J, with 11 bases between the two ends. The germline V gene encodes CDR1 ENHRY and CDR2 SYGVKD. The CDR3 DNA sequence: TGTGCCATCAGCTCGACAGAATCGAACACCGGGGAGCTGTTTTTT. It yields the protein CAISSTESNTGELFF.

V usage is TRBV5-1 and J usage is TRBJ2-1; D not resolved. This CDR3 has 12 amino acids. In germline, CDR1 is SGHRS, CDR2 YFSETQ. The V gene lost 4 bases and the J gene lost 7 bases, with 9 bases spanning the gap. CDR3 nucleotide sequence: TGCGCCAGCAGCCCCCAAAATAATGAGCAGTTCTTC. Translating gives CASSPQNNEQFF.

Comments on this clone: Other nucleotide sequences in the sample specify the same CDR3. The rearrangement joins TRBV28 to TRBJ1-4; 9 bases match TRBD1. J gave up 5 bases and V 5 bases, and 6 bases lay outside the gene matches. Germline assignment: CDR1 MDHEN and CDR2 SYDVKM. The CDR3 is 15 amino acids. The CDR3 coding sequence is TGTGCCAGCAGTCCGCCGGGACAGGGAAATGAAAAACTGTTTTTT. This sequence encodes CASSPPGQGNEKLFF.